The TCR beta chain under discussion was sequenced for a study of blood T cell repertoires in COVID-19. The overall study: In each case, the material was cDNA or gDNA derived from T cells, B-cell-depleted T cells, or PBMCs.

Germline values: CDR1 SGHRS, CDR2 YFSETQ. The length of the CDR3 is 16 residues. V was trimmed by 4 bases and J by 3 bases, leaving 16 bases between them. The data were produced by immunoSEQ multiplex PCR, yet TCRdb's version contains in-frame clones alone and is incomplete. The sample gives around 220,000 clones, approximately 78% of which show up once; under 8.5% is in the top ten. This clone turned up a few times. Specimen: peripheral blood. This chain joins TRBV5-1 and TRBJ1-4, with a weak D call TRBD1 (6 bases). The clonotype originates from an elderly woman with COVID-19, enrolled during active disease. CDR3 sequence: CASSPGPGGPNEKLFF. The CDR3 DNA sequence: TGCGCCAGCAGCCCAGGCCCCGGGGGGCCTAATGAAAAACTGTTTTTT.